This T cell receptor (beta chain) was profiled in a study of shared clonotypes between healthy human individuals. Study-level findings and limits: Generation of non-shared clonotypes was less probable than generation of clonotypes shared by all four donors.

To note about this clone: The antigen is not known.

Sequencing used immunoSEQ multiplex PCR; TCRdb keeps in-frame clones, though not all of them. The repertoire has fewer than 1.8 million clones, about 98.5% of them found once; the top ten carry about 0.34%. Trimming removed 0 bases from V and 4 bases from J; junction bases left unmatched: 20. The CDR3 extends over 21 amino acids. Germline CDR1 reads SGHRS; CDR2 reads YFSETQ. The V and J genes are TRBV5-1 and TRBJ2-1, with 9 bases lining up with TRBD2. Sample: naive CD4+ T cells sorted from blood. Subset defined: CD45RA+ positively selected. The sequence was collected from a man younger than 45 in good health. CDR3 residues: CASSLGLAEARWGRGYNEQFF. DNA of the CDR3: TGCGCCAGCAGCTTGGGACTAGCGGAGGCTCGGTGGGGGAGGGGGTACAATGAGCAGTTCTTC.